This T cell receptor beta chain is from a study of CD8+ T cells in alopecia areata. Study-level background: Patients in the treated group were given tofacitinib by mouth, 5 to 10 mg twice a day. Tofacitinib continued for 6 to 18 months and was then withheld for 6 months.

The CDR3 consists of 15 residues. Germline V gene data show CDR1 as MNHNS and CDR2 as SASEGT. Germline trimming cut 3 bases from V and 4 bases from J; bases unmatched to any gene: 7. Obtained from alopecia areata patients were lesional scalp punch biopsies along with peripheral blood. cDNA reverse transcribed from extracted RNA served as the sequencing template. Only in-frame clones appear in the TCRdb table, and some are missing; sequencing was by immunoSEQ multiplex PCR. The data show about 130,000 clones, 45% to 50% seen once. The TCR sequence derives from a human donor with alopecia areata. The specimen was CD8+ T cells sorted from blood, collected at week 0. The chain uses TRBV6-1 and TRBJ2-3, with TRBD2 matching over 7 bases. The CDR3 DNA follows: TGTGCCAGCAGTGATCAAGCGGGGACTTCAGATACGCAGTATTTT. Translating gives CASSDQAGTSDTQYF.